This is a list of T cell receptor beta chains from one sample in a study of beta chain features in type 1 diabetes. Profiling relied on immunoSEQ multiplex PCR, and the TCRdb table lists in-frame clones only, not all of them. The sample includes around 150,000 clones, roughly 8% seen only once; the top ten take 0.5% to 0.65%. Specimen: central memory CD4+ T cells from blood. The origin of the receptors is a man between 18 and 35 years old in good health. The CDR3 runs from the conserved cysteine through the conserved F or W. The D gene is left open where the match is weak. Some rows have no size entry. The others give once, few or many, or a class for an expanded clone.

D: TRBD2
size: few
J: TRBJ2-4
length: 15
V: TRBV6-1
CDR3: CASSELGPREGIQYF
DNA: TGTGCCAGCAGTGAATTAGGGCCTAGGGAGGGCATTCAGTACTTC

D: TRBD1
size: -
J: TRBJ1-6
length: 17
V: TRBV18
CDR3: CASSPSGQASYNSPLHF
DNA: TGTGCCAGCTCACCATCCGGACAGGCCAGTTATAATTCACCCCTCCACTTT

D: -
size: many
J: TRBJ2-1
length: 13
V: TRBV5-4
CDR3: CASSLAEMSEQFF
DNA: TGTGCCAGCAGCTTGGCTGAGATGAGTGAGCAGTTCTTC

D: -
size: -
J: TRBJ2-3
length: 15
V: TRBV6-5
CDR3: CASSRPGLQGDTQYF
DNA: TGTGCCAGCAGTCGACCGGGACTCCAGGGAGATACGCAGTATTTT

D: -
size: -
J: TRBJ2-1
length: 18
V: TRBV11-3
CDR3: CASSLDHGGTALNNEQFF
DNA: TGTGCCAGCAGCTTAGATCACGGGGGAACTGCGCTAAACAATGAGCAGTTCTTC

D: TRBD2
size: few
J: TRBJ2-5
length: 18
V: TRBV4-2
CDR3: CASSQYGLAGGYQETQYF
DNA: TGTGCCAGCAGCCAGTACGGACTAGCGGGGGGGTACCAAGAGACCCAGTACTTC

D: TRBD2
size: few
J: TRBJ2-1
length: 14
V: TRBV7-2
CDR3: CASSPGLSNNEQFF
DNA: TGTGCCAGCAGCCCGGGACTATCAAACAATGAGCAGTTCTTC

D: -
size: few
J: TRBJ1-1
length: 13
V: TRBV9
CDR3: CASSVDGRGAAFF
DNA: TGTGCCAGCAGCGTAGATGGGAGGGGGGCAGCTTTCTTT

D: -
size: -
J: TRBJ1-5
length: 13
V: TRBV4-3
CDR3: CASSQGRNQPQHF
DNA: TGCGCCAGCAGCCAGGGGCGCAATCAGCCCCAGCATTTT

D: TRBD2
size: -
J: TRBJ2-3
length: 16
V: TRBV18
CDR3: CASSPTTSGSTDTQYF
DNA: TGTGCCAGCTCACCTACAACTAGCGGGAGCACAGATACGCAGTATTTT

D: TRBD1
size: -
J: TRBJ1-2
length: 14
V: TRBV5-4
CDR3: CASSIRDRDRGYTF
DNA: TGTGCCAGCAGCATCCGGGACAGGGACAGGGGCTACACCTTC

D: TRBD1
size: -
J: TRBJ1-5
length: 14
V: TRBV6-5
CDR3: CASGNRGRNQPQHF
DNA: TGTGCCAGCGGTAACAGGGGGCGGAATCAGCCCCAGCATTTT

D: -
size: many
J: TRBJ2-7
length: 11
V: TRBV30
CDR3: CAWKGAYEQYF
DNA: TGTGCCTGGAAAGGGGCCTACGAGCAGTACTTC

D: -
size: few
J: TRBJ1-2
length: 16
V: TRBV5-1
CDR3: CASSPGSGGLEYGYTF
DNA: TGCGCCAGCAGTCCAGGGAGCGGGGGACTTGAATATGGCTACACCTTC

D: TRBD2
size: -
J: TRBJ2-7
length: 15
V: TRBV5-5
CDR3: CASSRGLAGVYEQYF
DNA: TGTGCCAGCAGCCGGGGACTAGCGGGAGTCTACGAGCAGTACTTC

D: -
size: few
J: TRBJ2-4
length: 15
V: TRBV27
CDR3: CASSLGFLTKNIQYF
DNA: TGTGCCAGCAGTTTAGGCTTCCTTACCAAAAACATTCAGTACTTC

D: TRBD1
size: -
J: TRBJ2-7
length: 15
V: TRBV18
CDR3: CASSPGQSSSYEQYF
DNA: TGTGCCAGCTCCCCGGGACAGTCCAGCTCCTACGAGCAGTACTTC

D: TRBD2
size: many
J: TRBJ2-1
length: 14
V: TRBV29-1
CDR3: CSVPGGEIYNEQFF
DNA: TGCAGCGTCCCGGGAGGGGAAATATACAATGAGCAGTTCTTC

D: TRBD1
size: few
J: TRBJ1-5
length: 13
V: TRBV30
CDR3: CAWGDRANQPQHF
DNA: TGTGCCTGGGGGGACAGGGCCAATCAGCCCCAGCATTTT

D: TRBD2
size: many
J: TRBJ2-7
length: 14
V: TRBV7-9
CDR3: CASSLGRGSDEQYF
DNA: TGTGCCAGCAGCTTAGGGCGCGGGAGTGACGAGCAGTACTTC

D: -
size: few
J: TRBJ2-7
length: 15
V: TRBV11-1
CDR3: CASSSPGDSSYEQYF
DNA: TGTGCCAGCAGCTCGCCGGGGGACAGCTCCTACGAGCAGTACTTC

D: -
size: few
J: TRBJ1-2
length: 14
V: TRBV2
CDR3: CASSGARGNYGYTF
DNA: TGTGCCAGCAGTGGGGCGAGGGGGAACTATGGCTACACCTTC

D: -
size: few
J: TRBJ2-5
length: 13
V: TRBV7-2
CDR3: CASSLGKLETQYF
DNA: TGTGCCAGCAGCTTGGGCAAATTGGAGACCCAGTACTTC

D: -
size: -
J: TRBJ2-7
length: 11
V: TRBV6-5
CDR3: CASSYREEQYF
DNA: TGTGCCAGCAGTTACAGGGAGGAGCAGTACTTC

D: TRBD1
size: -
J: TRBJ2-7
length: 14
V: TRBV19
CDR3: CASSATTGRYEQYF
DNA: TGTGCCAGTAGTGCCACGACAGGGCGCTACGAGCAGTACTTC

D: TRBD1
size: few
J: TRBJ2-2
length: 15
V: TRBV2
CDR3: CASIRQGPITGELFF
DNA: TGTGCCAGCATCCGACAGGGCCCGATCACCGGGGAGCTGTTTTTT

D: -
size: many
J: TRBJ2-2
length: 12
V: TRBV5-1
CDR3: CASTPDTGELFF
DNA: TGCGCCAGTACTCCGGACACCGGGGAGCTGTTTTTT

D: TRBD1
size: many
J: TRBJ1-3
length: 15
V: TRBV7-9
CDR3: CASSFWTGPGDTIYF
DNA: TGTGCCAGCAGCTTCTGGACAGGGCCCGGGGACACCATATATTTT

D: TRBD1
size: many
J: TRBJ1-2
length: 13
V: TRBV23-1
CDR3: CASSRQGSYGYTF
DNA: TGCGCCAGCAGTCGACAGGGGAGCTATGGCTACACCTTC

D: TRBD1
size: few
J: TRBJ2-2
length: 13
V: TRBV11-1
CDR3: CASSPDRAGELFF
DNA: TGTGCCAGCAGCCCAGACAGGGCCGGGGAGCTGTTTTTT

D: TRBD1
size: few
J: TRBJ1-2
length: 14
V: TRBV5-4
CDR3: CASTPGQGHYGYTF
DNA: TGTGCCAGCACCCCGGGACAGGGGCATTACGGCTACACCTTC

D: TRBD2
size: few
J: TRBJ2-2
length: 18
V: TRBV19
CDR3: CASRPAAGLAGGSGELFF
DNA: TGTGCCAGTAGGCCCGCGGCGGGACTAGCGGGAGGGTCCGGGGAGCTGTTTTTT

D: -
size: -
J: TRBJ1-6
length: 14
V: TRBV2
CDR3: CASSVGLNNSPLHF
DNA: TGTGCCAGCAGCGTGGGCCTAAATAATTCACCCCTCCACTTT

D: TRBD1
size: -
J: TRBJ1-2
length: 15
V: TRBV6-5
CDR3: CASSFKTGDWRGYTF
DNA: TGTGCCAGCAGTTTCAAAACAGGGGATTGGAGGGGCTACACCTTC

D: TRBD1
size: -
J: TRBJ1-2
length: 14
V: TRBV19
CDR3: CASSRRDRYYGYTF
DNA: TGTGCCAGTAGTCGCCGGGACAGGTACTATGGCTACACCTTC

D: TRBD1
size: -
J: TRBJ1-6
length: 14
V: TRBV7-2
CDR3: CASSSGGSNSPLHF
DNA: TGTGCCAGCAGCTCAGGGGGCTCTAATTCACCCCTCCACTTT

D: -
size: few
J: TRBJ2-2
length: 15
V: TRBV19
CDR3: CATRQTGTNTGELFF
DNA: TGTGCCACTAGACAGACAGGGACTAACACCGGGGAGCTGTTTTTT

D: TRBD1
size: many
J: TRBJ2-7
length: 14
V: TRBV27
CDR3: CASRGQAFSYEQYF
DNA: TGTGCCAGCCGGGGACAGGCGTTTTCCTACGAGCAGTACTTC

D: -
size: many
J: TRBJ2-6
length: 15
V: TRBV4-3
CDR3: CASSRRGSGANVLTF
DNA: TGCGCCAGCAGCCGGAGGGGCTCTGGGGCCAACGTCCTGACTTTC

D: TRBD1
size: few
J: TRBJ1-1
length: 14
V: TRBV7-2
CDR3: CASSLRGRSTEAFF
DNA: TGTGCCAGCAGCTTAAGGGGGCGCAGCACTGAAGCTTTCTTT

D: -
size: few
J: TRBJ2-3
length: 15
V: TRBV4-2
CDR3: CASSLRAGSTDTQYF
DNA: TGTGCCAGCAGCTTACGGGCAGGGAGCACAGATACGCAGTATTTT

D: -
size: -
J: TRBJ2-2
length: 13
V: TRBV5-1
CDR3: CASSIGVTGELFF
DNA: TGCGCCAGCAGTATCGGGGTCACCGGGGAGCTGTTTTTT

D: -
size: -
J: TRBJ1-5
length: 13
V: TRBV19
CDR3: CASTPDSNQPQHF
DNA: TGTGCCAGTACTCCAGATAGCAATCAGCCCCAGCATTTT

D: TRBD1
size: many
J: TRBJ1-2
length: 14
V: TRBV18
CDR3: CASSPPDRVYGYTF
DNA: TGTGCCAGCTCACCACCGGACAGGGTCTATGGCTACACCTTC

D: TRBD1
size: once
J: TRBJ2-7
length: 13
V: TRBV18
CDR3: CASGTGALYEQYF
DNA: TGTGCCAGTGGAACAGGGGCCCTTTACGAGCAGTACTTC

D: -
size: few
J: TRBJ2-2
length: 15
V: TRBV28
CDR3: CASSPPGVYTGELFF
DNA: TGTGCCAGCAGTCCCCCAGGCGTATACACCGGGGAGCTGTTTTTT

D: TRBD1
size: few
J: TRBJ1-1
length: 17
V: TRBV2
CDR3: CASSEIRQGLGNTEAFF
DNA: TGTGCCAGCAGTGAAATACGACAGGGGTTAGGGAACACTGAAGCTTTCTTT

D: TRBD1
size: few
J: TRBJ2-7
length: 15
V: TRBV7-3
CDR3: CASSLGQGAWYEQYF
DNA: TGTGCCAGCAGCCTAGGACAGGGGGCTTGGTACGAGCAGTACTTC

D: -
size: many
J: TRBJ2-3
length: 15
V: TRBV4-1
CDR3: CASSQNGVGTDTQYF
DNA: TGCGCCAGCAGCCAAAACGGTGTCGGCACAGATACGCAGTATTTT

D: -
size: -
J: TRBJ1-4
length: 13
V: TRBV19
CDR3: CASSMTGDEKLFF
DNA: TGTGCCAGTAGTATGACCGGAGATGAAAAACTGTTTTTT

D: -
size: many
J: TRBJ2-5
length: 13
V: TRBV5-6
CDR3: CASSPPGRETQYF
DNA: TGTGCCAGCAGCCCCCCGGGGAGGGAGACCCAGTACTTC

D: -
size: few
J: TRBJ1-1
length: 14
V: TRBV11-1
CDR3: CASSLGSGYTEAFF
DNA: TGTGCCAGCAGCTTAGGGTCCGGGTACACTGAAGCTTTCTTT

D: -
size: -
J: TRBJ2-5
length: 14
V: TRBV5-6
CDR3: CASSLDRNQETQYF
DNA: TGTGCCAGCAGCTTAGACAGAAACCAAGAGACCCAGTACTTC

D: -
size: few
J: TRBJ1-2
length: 14
V: TRBV7-2
CDR3: CASSRWDTNYGYTF
DNA: TGTGCCAGCAGCCGTTGGGACACCAACTATGGCTACACCTTC

D: TRBD1
size: -
J: TRBJ2-4
length: 14
V: TRBV6-6
CDR3: CASRRQGEENIQYF
DNA: TGTGCCAGCAGGCGACAGGGGGAGGAAAACATTCAGTACTTC